This T cell receptor beta chain was sequenced in a study of CD8+CD57+ T cells in acquired aplastic anemia. General observations from the study: The number of CD8+ CDR3 sequences shared by patients and controls was under 35.

V lost 5 bases and J 9 bases, leaving 14 bases between the germline ends. The CDR3 contains 13 residues. From germline, CDR1 is LNHDA and CDR2 SQIVND (reference sequence). Of note for this clonotype: Its antigen remains unidentified. Since a much larger clone is just one base distant, this may be a read error. The conserved phenylalanine or tryptophan is not found at the CDR3 terminus, so this likely reflects a read error.

Sequencing was done on patients that had shown CD8+CD57+ cell expansion by flow cytometry. Genomic DNA constituted the template upon which TCR beta VDJ and CDR3 profiling was performed. TCRdb redid the calling of the reads with MiXCR, one entry per CDR3 protein. The sample contains about 160,000 distinct CDR3 sequences, less than 50% of which appear only once. The sequenced material came from sorted CD4+, CD8+, or CD8+CD57+ T cells (not recorded which) from PBMCs. The sequence came from a human donor with aplastic anemia. The chain joins TRBV19 to TRBJ2-4; D may be TRBD2 (6 bases). The CDR3 reads CASSLGRRGIQYS. CDR3 nucleotides: TGTGCCAGTAGTTTAGGCCGGAGGGGCATTCAGTACTCC.